The TCR beta chain under discussion was sequenced for a study of shared clonotypes between healthy human individuals. Study-wide background: The donors, two women and a few men, were aged 18 to 49. Study-wide results and limits: Generally, naive subsets (rather than memory subsets) showed larger estimated richness. In having few donors, the study represented limited genetic and exposure-history diversity.

Several immunoSEQ plates held equal portions of the genomic DNA taken from each subset. Produced via immunoSEQ multiplex PCR; TCRdb's table is partial and in-frame only. In the table there are around 370,000 clones, around 96% of which are singletons. Unmatched junction bases numbered 6, after V lost 7 bases and J lost 0 bases. Germline CDR1 and CDR2: SQVTM and ANQGSEA. The CDR3 totals 13 residues. This clone was seen a single time. Its antigen remains unidentified. The receptor was isolated from a man in his thirties or forties in good health. The specimen sequenced was memory CD8+ T cells sorted from blood. The subset here: CD45RO+ cells pooled with CCR7-negative TemRA cells. The V and J genes are TRBV29-1 and TRBJ2-7; 7 bases map to TRBD1. CDR3 coding DNA: TGCAGCGCTGGGACAGCTTCCTCCTACGAGCAGTACTTC. Translated: CSAGTASSYEQYF.